Listed below are T cell receptor beta chains from one sample, sequenced in a study of immune cell composition in non-small cell lung cancer. Using immunoSEQ multiplex PCR, the repertoire was profiled, and TCRdb retains in-frame clones only, with some absent. The sample includes fewer than 20,000 clones, about 80% of them seen just once. These data also featured in a second study, about CD4 T cells in lung cancer.

Sequenced input: non-adjacent lung tissue. The source of these receptors is a human donor with non-small cell lung cancer. The CDR3 runs from the conserved cysteine through the conserved F or W. D genes are given only for firm matches. Clone size is shown for a subset of rows, as once, few, many or a class of expanded clone.

V	D	size	J	length	DNA	CDR3
TRBV4-2	NA	NA	TRBJ2-1	15	TGTGCCAGCAGCCAAGAGGAGGGCTCCTACAATGAGCAGTTCTTC	CASSQEEGSYNEQFF
TRBV1	NA	NA	TRBJ2-2	17	TGCACCAGCAGCCAAAAAGTCTCATCCGGGGCCGGCGGGGAGCTGTTTTTT	CTSSQKVSSGAGGELFF
TRBV7-3	NA	NA	TRBJ2-7	13	TGTGCCAGCAGCTTAAACCCGCTGTCCGAGCAGTACTTC	CASSLNPLSEQYF
TRBV11-3	NA	NA	TRBJ2-6	13	TGTGCCAGCAGCTTAGACGGGGCCAACGTCCTGACTTTC	CASSLDGANVLTF
TRBV4-1	NA	few	TRBJ1-2	16	TGCGCCAGCAGCCAAGTTCCCGGACAGTCAGTCTATGGCTACACCTTC	CASSQVPGQSVYGYTF
TRBV5-6	NA	NA	TRBJ2-3	13	TGTGCCAGCAGCTTGGGTGGGGTCTATACGCAGTATTTT	CASSLGGVYTQYF
TRBV2	NA	NA	TRBJ1-4	15	TGTGCCAGCATCGTCACACTTGCAACTAATGAAAAACTGTTTTTT	CASIVTLATNEKLFF
TRBV6-5	NA	NA	TRBJ1-5	15	TGTGCCAGCAGTTACTCAGGGGGGAAGCATCAGCCCCAGCATTTT	CASSYSGGKHQPQHF
TRBV7-9	NA	NA	TRBJ1-1	12	TGTGCCAGCAGAGAAACGGGACCAGGGGCTTTCTTT	CASRETGPGAFF
TRBV7-9	NA	few	TRBJ2-2	15	TGTGCCAGCAGCCAGCGAAAGAGTGGCACCGGGGAGCTGTTTTTT	CASSQRKSGTGELFF
TRBV7-2	NA	NA	TRBJ1-1	14	TGTGCCAGCAGCTTACAGGGTAGAAACACTGAAGCTTTCTTT	CASSLQGRNTEAFF
TRBV4-2	NA	NA	TRBJ1-2	14	TGTGCCAGCAGCCGGACAGACAGCAACTATGGCTACACCTTC	CASSRTDSNYGYTF
TRBV2	TRBD2	NA	TRBJ2-5	17	TGTGCCAGCAGTGAATATGTCTTAGCGGGGGGGCAAGAGACCCAGTACTTC	CASSEYVLAGGQETQYF
TRBV19	NA	few	TRBJ1-5	13	TGTGCCAGTAGTATGGGTAGAGATCAGCCCCAGCATTTT	CASSMGRDQPQHF
TRBV19	NA	NA	TRBJ1-5	14	TGTGCCAGTAGTATAGGGACAGTCAATCAGCCCCAGCATTTT	CASSIGTVNQPQHF
TRBV2	NA	NA	TRBJ2-5	12	TGTGCCAGCAGTGAAGCCGACAAGACCCAGTACTTC	CASSEADKTQYF
TRBV5-1	NA	NA	TRBJ1-4	15	TGCGCCAGCAGCCGGGGGTCAGGCACAAATGAAAAACTGTTTTTT	CASSRGSGTNEKLFF
TRBV19	NA	few	TRBJ2-5	13	TGTGCCAGTACCCCGGACCCGGGGGAGACCCAGTACTTC	CASTPDPGETQYF
TRBV25-1	NA	NA	TRBJ1-5	11	TGTGCCACCCGAGGGAATCAGCCCCAGCATTTT	CATRGNQPQHF
TRBV28	NA	NA	TRBJ1-5	18	TGTGCCAGCAGTACCCAGAAGGGGCGGCTAGTGGGCAATCAGCCCCAGCATTTT	CASSTQKGRLVGNQPQHF
TRBV4-3	TRBD1	NA	TRBJ2-1	16	TGCGCCAGCAGCCAAACAGGGGCGCCAAGTCGCAATGAGCAGTTCTTC	CASSQTGAPSRNEQFF
TRBV11-3	TRBD1	NA	TRBJ1-2	14	TGTGCCAGCAGCAACCGGGACAGGGGAAGCGGCTACACCTTC	CASSNRDRGSGYTF
TRBV6-6	NA	NA	TRBJ2-7	13	TGTGCCAGCAGTTCCTCAGGGGCCGGCGAGCAGTACTTC	CASSSSGAGEQYF
TRBV6-5	NA	few	TRBJ1-6	15	TGTGCCAGCCGATCGGAGGGGGGAAATAATTCACCCCTCCACTTT	CASRSEGGNNSPLHF
TRBV27	TRBD2	NA	TRBJ2-7	15	TGTGCCAGCTACCCCGCGGGGGGAAGCTCCTACGAGCAGTACTTC	CASYPAGGSSYEQYF
TRBV7-9	NA	NA	TRBJ1-3	16	TGTGCCAGCAGCCCCCGGAGGCAGTCCTCTGGAAACACCATATATTTT	CASSPRRQSSGNTIYF
TRBV11-1	TRBD2	once	TRBJ2-7	15	TGTGCCAGCAGCATCCTAGCGGGGGGCTCCTACGAGCAGTACTTC	CASSILAGGSYEQYF
TRBV27	NA	NA	TRBJ1-5	13	TGTGCCAGCAGTTTAACCGTGGGGTGGCCCCAGCATTTT	CASSLTVGWPQHF
TRBV11-3	TRBD2	NA	TRBJ2-2	17	TGTGCCAGCAGCCTAGGGGTTCTAGCGGGGCGCACCGGGGAGCTGTTTTTT	CASSLGVLAGRTGELFF
TRBV9	NA	NA	TRBJ2-7	14	TGTGCCAGCAGCGTAGCTATCGGGGCCTACGAGCAGTACTTC	CASSVAIGAYEQYF
TRBV18	TRBD2	NA	TRBJ2-1	16	TGTGCCAGCTCATCTAAACTAGCGGGGGGCCACAATGAGCAGTTCTTC	CASSSKLAGGHNEQFF
TRBV7-3	TRBD2	NA	TRBJ2-1	15	TGTGCCAGCAGCCTAACTAGCGGGAGTAGGAATGAGCAGTTCTTC	CASSLTSGSRNEQFF
TRBV9	TRBD1	NA	TRBJ2-3	15	TGTGCCAGCAGCGTAGCCGGACAGGGAGCAGATACGCAGTATTTT	CASSVAGQGADTQYF
TRBV7-2	NA	few	TRBJ2-7	14	TGTGCCAGCAGCCTCTCGAAGGTTCAATACGAGCAGTACTTC	CASSLSKVQYEQYF
TRBV5-1	NA	NA	TRBJ1-1	14	TGCGCCAGCAGCTTGGGGGCGGGGAAAACTGAAGCTTTCTTT	CASSLGAGKTEAFF
TRBV15	TRBD2	NA	TRBJ2-3	14	TGTGCCACCAGCAGCGGGGGGGCCGTGGATACGCAGTATTTT	CATSSGGAVDTQYF
TRBV27	NA	medium-sized	TRBJ2-6	15	TGTGCCGTACAGGAGAACCGCTCTGGGGCCAACGTCCTGACTTTC	CAVQENRSGANVLTF
TRBV6-1	NA	once	TRBJ1-1	15	TGTGCCAGCAGAGGCGGGGGCTTAGGGGACACTGAAGCTTTCTTT	CASRGGGLGDTEAFF
TRBV5-4	NA	NA	TRBJ2-6	17	TGTGCCAGCAGCATATCTTATGACAACTCTGGGGCCAACGTCCTGACTTTC	CASSISYDNSGANVLTF
TRBV28	NA	NA	TRBJ2-3	13	TGTGCCAGCGGAAATCACAGGGGAGGTACGCAGTATTTT	CASGNHRGGTQYF
TRBV21-1	NA	once	TRBJ2-5	17	TGTGCCAGCAGCACCGGGACTAGCGGGGGGGACCAAGAGACCCAGTACTTC	CASSTGTSGGDQETQYF
TRBV7-6	NA	few	TRBJ1-1	14	TGTGCCAGCAGCCCCCAGACAGCGAACACTGAAGCTTTCTTT	CASSPQTANTEAFF
TRBV28	NA	few	TRBJ2-5	13	TGTGCCACCGAAACCCAGGGGACTGAGACCCAGTACTTC	CATETQGTETQYF